This T cell receptor (beta chain) originates from a study of post-analysis software for immune sequencing data. Study findings and constraints: Strong same-batch co-clustering of samples appeared with F measure clustering. There were five or six TRBV segments more frequent in patients than controls, and TRBV5-6, TRBV5-1 and TRBV20-1 were among them.

Built from TCR beta cDNA, the libraries had unique molecular identifiers in them. TCRdb redid the calling of the PCR reads with MiXCR, one entry per CDR3 protein. The data show fewer than 600,000 distinct CDR3 sequences, with roughly 45% seen just once and around 10% held by the top ten. With respect to this clonotype: Its target is unknown.

This CDR3 comprises 13 residues. The V gene lost 0 bases and the J gene lost 6 bases, with 10 bases spanning the gap. CDR1 DFQATT and CDR2 SNEGSKA come from the germline V gene (reference sequence). The material sequenced was blood. The sequence derives from a girl aged 10 to 17 with multiple sclerosis. The V and J genes are TRBV20-1 and TRBJ2-3; D is possibly TRBD1 (5 bases). The CDR3 coding sequence is TGCAGTGCTAGAGATCAGGGTCCGGATACGCAGTATTTT. Translation gives CSARDQGPDTQYF.